Each of the 7 T cell receptor beta chains below was sequenced from the same sample in a study of regulatory T cells in long-lasting Graves disease. The time point: newly diagnosed GD, antithyroid drugs for less than 3 months. The authors made the TCR library using RNA they extracted from PBMCs. With iRepertoire HTBI primers and Arm-PCR of CDR3 regions, TCR beta libraries were built. TCRdb re-called the multiplex PCR reads with MiXCR, one entry per CDR3 protein. The table lists 500,000 or so distinct CDR3 sequences, under 20% of them singletons, with approximately 12% in the top ten. This sample was also put to use in a study of T cells in Graves' hyperthyroidism and ophthalmopathy.

This sample comprised peripheral blood mononuclear cells (PBMCs), obtained at new diagnosis, from a patient treated with antithyroid drugs. These TCRs come from a man aged 35-49 years with Graves disease.

Ten or more counts support this clonotype. This chain connects TRBV18 to TRBJ2-7; 9 bases fit TRBD2. V shed 3 bases and J 3 bases; nucleotides not matched to a gene: 9. This CDR3 contains 16 residues. Germline V gene data show CDR1 as KGHSH and CDR2 as LQKENI. In DNA form, the CDR3 reads TGTGCCAGCTCACCTTCGCTGACTAGCGGCCTCTACGAGCAGTACTTC. This sequence encodes CASSPSLTSGLYEQYF.

This clonotype came up many times. The rearrangement links TRBV7-9 to TRBJ1-1; TRBD1 might be the D (5 bases). V was shortened by 5 bases and J by 4 bases, with 20 bases between the two germline ends. This CDR3 is 16 amino acids long. Per germline, CDR1 SEHNR and CDR2 FQNEAQ (reference sequence). CDR3 sequence: CASSPEWGEESTEAFF. CDR3 nucleotide sequence: TGTGCCAGCAGCCCGGAGTGGGGCGAGGAGAGCACTGAAGCTTTCTTT.

This clonotype occurred many times. This sequence joins TRBV5-6 and TRBJ2-1, with no clear D. Germline V CDR1 and CDR2: SGHDT, YYEEEE. The CDR3 is made up of 11 amino acids. Between the trimmed V and J ends, which lost 5 bases and 5 bases, there was a span of 5 bases. As DNA, the CDR3 is TGTGCCAGCAGGAACAACAATGAGCAGTTCTTC. It yields the protein CASRNNNEQFF.

The chain recombines TRBV10-3 with TRBJ1-1; D uncertain. Germline lookup yields CDR1 ENHRY and CDR2 SYGVKD. The CDR3 has 14 residues. V was trimmed by 3 bases and J by 4 bases, leaving 12 bases between them. The CDR3 coding sequence is TGTGCCATCAGTGAAGGGCGGGGAGGCACTGAAGCTTTCTTT. Protein product: CAISEGRGGTEAFF.

In this sample, this clonotype turned up a few times. The chain combines TRBV6-4 with TRBJ2-5; D is undetermined. V lost 6 bases, J lost 5 bases, and 10 bases lay in between. From germline, CDR1 is MRHNA and CDR2 SNTAGT. The CDR3 length is 12 residues. As DNA, the CDR3 is TGTGCCAGCAGACAGCCTGGGGAGACCCAGTACTTC. It yields the protein CASRQPGETQYF.

This clonotype showed up just a few times. The genes are TRBV12-3 or TRBV12-4 and TRBJ2-1; 8 nucleotides match TRBD2. CDR3 size: 15 residues. Trimming took 6 bases from V and 8 from J; bases not matched to a gene: 12. CDR3 protein: CASSNGLANFDEQFF. As DNA, the CDR3 is TGTGCCAGCAGCAACGGACTAGCCAATTTCGATGAGCAGTTCTTC.

This sequence joins TRBV27 and TRBJ2-6, with D perhaps TRBD1 or TRBD2 (5 bases each). The CDR3 covers 16 residues. Germline V lookup: CDR1 MNHEY, CDR2 SMNVEV (reference sequence). Trimming removed 4 bases from V and 3 bases from J, with 13 bases in between. CDR3 sequence (DNA): TGTGCCAGCAGTTGGGACGCCCCCTTTGGGGCCAACGTCCTGACTTTC. This sequence encodes CASSWDAPFGANVLTF.